These 31 T cell receptor beta chains originate from one sample sequenced in a study of T cells after yellow fever vaccination. In TCRdb, the 5' RACE reads were re-called with MiXCR into one record per CDR3 protein. Among some 350,000 distinct CDR3 sequences, 9.5% to 13% were seen once, and the ten largest hold around 18%. Sample: PBMCs, taken on the day of the first yellow fever vaccination. The receptors originated from a man aged 18 to 30 who received the YFV17D yellow fever vaccine.

This clonotype occurred a few times. J is TRBJ2-3 and V is TRBV18; D is perhaps TRBD2 (6 bases). Per the germline V gene, CDR1 is KGHSH and CDR2 is LQKENI. CDR3 length: 18 amino acids. V lost 3 bases, J lost 6 bases, and 25 bases lay in between. The CDR3 reads CASSPAGTEKIRTDTQYF. The CDR3 DNA reads TGTGCCAGCTCACCGGCGGGGACGGAGAAGATCCGAACGGATACGCAGTATTTT.

The chain has TRBV4-2 and TRBJ2-1, with D perhaps matching TRBD2 (7 bases). This CDR3 is 14 amino acids long. Germline V lookup: CDR1 LGHNA, CDR2 YNFKEQ. Trimming shortened V by 6 bases and J by 6 bases, and 15 bases separated the two germline ends. The CDR3 sequence: CASRRGGGGNEQFF. In DNA, the CDR3 is TGTGCCAGCAGAAGGGGGGGAGGGGGCAATGAGCAGTTCTTC.

The sample holds a few counts of this clonotype. The chain joins TRBV15 to TRBJ1-5, with D unresolved. Germline loops: CDR1 LNHNV, CDR2 YYDKDF (reference sequence). CDR3 length: 14 amino acids. The germline V and J ends were trimmed by 8 bases and 4 bases, with 15 bases remaining between them. The CDR3 nucleotides are TGTGCCACCTCCACGTCAGATCCGAATCAGCCCCAGCATTTT. It specifies CATSTSDPNQPQHF.

This clonotype was detected many times. The V and J genes are TRBV12-3 or TRBV12-4 and TRBJ2-3; a possible D gene is TRBD2 (7 bases). The CDR3 extends over 14 amino acids. V was shortened by 3 bases and J by 4 bases, with 11 bases between the two germline ends. As DNA, the CDR3 is TGTGCCAGCAGTTTCAGAGGGGGGGCAGATACGCAGTATTTT. It is translated as CASSFRGGADTQYF.

The CDR3 DNA is TGTGCCAGCAGCTTGGGCCAAGGAGCTTTCTTT. It yields the protein CASSLGQGAFF. This chain links TRBV5-6 with TRBJ1-1, with D hard to call. CDR3 length: 11 amino acids. V gave up 0 bases and J gave up 10 bases, with 7 bases separating them. Germline V gene data show CDR1 as SGHDT and CDR2 as YYEEEE.

This clonotype has ten or more counts. The chain couples TRBV7-9 to TRBJ1-1, with D maybe TRBD1 (5 bases). V was pared by 3 bases and J by 1 base, with 9 bases between. Per the germline V gene, CDR1 is SEHNR and CDR2 is FQNEAQ (reference sequence). This CDR3 has 14 residues. The CDR3 region has the DNA TGTGCCAGCAGCTTGGGCAGGGAGAACACTGAAGCTTTCTTT. It specifies CASSLGRENTEAFF.

The chain is built from TRBV5-4 and TRBJ2-2, with 7 positions matching TRBD1. The germline gives CDR1 SGHNT, CDR2 YYREEE (reference sequence). The CDR3 sequence is 15 residues long. V shed 2 bases and J 1 base; nucleotides not matched to a gene: 2. CDR3 residues: CASSFGTVNTGELFF. The CDR3 bases are TGTGCCAGCAGCTTCGGGACAGTGAACACCGGGGAGCTGTTTTTT.

In this sample, this clonotype turned up a few times. This rearrangement joins TRBV15 to TRBJ1-2, with a weak D call TRBD1 (5 bases). Trimming removed 5 bases at V and 3 bases at J, with 16 bases between. CDR3 length: 15 amino acids. The germline V gene has CDR1 LNHNV and CDR2 YYDKDF (reference sequence). The CDR3 DNA follows: TGTGCCACCAGCCTGAGGAGAGGGACTGACTATGGCTACACCTTC. This codes for CATSLRRGTDYGYTF. Using reference TRBV15 and TRBJ1-2 for the parts outside the CDR3, the full variable domain is DAMVIQNPRYQVTQFGKPVTLSCSQTLNHNVMYWYQQKSSQAPKLLFHYYDKDFNNEADTPDNFQSRRPNTSFCFLDIRSPGLGDTAMYLCATSLRRGTDYGYTFGSGTRLTVV.

The V gene is TRBV29-1, the J gene TRBJ2-3; D is unclear. V was trimmed by 3 bases and J by 4 bases, leaving 8 bases between them. Per the germline V gene, CDR1 is SQVTM and CDR2 is ANQGSEA. CDR3 size: 12 residues. In DNA, the CDR3 is TGCAGCGTTGATTCAGCCCCAGATACGCAGTATTTT. Translation gives CSVDSAPDTQYF.

DNA of the CDR3: TGTGCCAGCAGCCTGGACTCGGCTGGGGCCAACGTCCTGACTTTC. This gives the protein CASSLDSAGANVLTF. This sequence joins TRBV6-2 or TRBV6-3 and TRBJ2-6, with TRBD2 as a possible D gene (5 bases). The CDR3 loop spans 15 amino acids. CDR1 is MNHEY, CDR2 SVGEGT, per germline. The V end lost 6 bases, the J end lost 2 bases, and 11 bases lay between the germline ends.

This clonotype has a handful of counts. The CDR3 protein is CASSLGNYEQYF. DNA for the CDR3: TGCGCCAGCAGCTTAGGGAACTACGAGCAGTACTTC. This chain links TRBV5-1 with TRBJ2-7; D unclear. V lost 2 bases and J 3 bases, leaving 6 bases between the germline ends. This CDR3 is 12 amino acids long. Germline values: CDR1 SGHRS, CDR2 YFSETQ. Together with reference TRBV5-1 and TRBJ2-7, the CDR3 gives the full variable domain: KAGVTQTPRYLIKTRGQQVTLSCSPISGHRSVSWYQQTPGQGLQFLFEYFSETQRNKGNFPGRFSGRQFSNSRSEMNVSTLELGDSALYLCASSLGNYEQYFGPGTRLTVT.

The chain has TRBV7-9 and TRBJ2-3; 7 positions agree with TRBD2. The germline CDR1 and CDR2 sequences are SEHNR and FQNEAQ (reference sequence). The CDR3 contains 14 residues. After removal of 5 bases from V and 4 bases from J, the junction contained 6 bases not matched to a gene. CDR3 region: CASSPRGGADTQYF. The CDR3 DNA is TGTGCCAGCAGCCCCCGTGGGGGGGCAGATACGCAGTATTTT. The whole variable domain, filled in from reference TRBV7-9 and TRBJ2-3, reads DTGVSQNPRHKITKRGQNVTFRCDPISEHNRLYWYRQTLGQGPEFLTYFQNEAQLEKSRLLSDRFSAERPKGSFSTLEIQRTEQGDSAMYLCASSPRGGADTQYFGPGTRLTVL.

This clonotype was counted only a few times. V usage is TRBV4-1 and J usage is TRBJ1-2, with 9 bases fitting TRBD1. CDR3 length: 13 residues. With 8 bases clipped from V and 6 bases from J, the junction kept 7 bases outside the gene matches. Germline-derived CDR1 and CDR2 are MGHRA and YSYEKL. CDR3 coding DNA: TGCGCCAGCGGGGACAGGGACATCGATGGCTACACCTTC. It specifies CASGDRDIDGYTF.

This clonotype was detected a few times. The chain recombines TRBV7-9 with TRBJ2-3; no definite D call. In germline, CDR1 is SEHNR, CDR2 FQNEAQ (reference sequence). Trimming shortened V by 8 bases and J by 2 bases, and 11 bases separated the two germline ends. CDR3 length: 13 residues. The CDR3 protein is CASGVIDTDTQYF. The CDR3 DNA sequence: TGTGCCAGCGGGGTAATCGACACAGATACGCAGTATTTT.

The rearrangement links TRBV7-9 to TRBJ2-2, with unresolved D. CDR1 is SEHNR, CDR2 FQNEAQ, per germline (reference sequence). Trimming removed 8 bases at V and 7 bases at J, with 2 bases between. CDR3 length: 9 residues. The CDR3 loop reads CASGGELFF. The CDR3 coding sequence is TGTGCCAGCGGCGGGGAGCTGTTTTTT.

The sample holds a few counts of this clonotype. The chain joins TRBV3-1 to TRBJ2-2; 8 bases are a match to TRBD1. Trimming cost V 1 base and J 4 bases; bases outside gene matches: 17. The CDR3 contains 20 residues. Germline lookup yields CDR1 LGHDT and CDR2 YNNKEL (reference sequence). The CDR3 protein is CASSQVHAGGETGGTGELFF. DNA of the CDR3: TGTGCCAGCAGCCAAGTCCATGCAGGGGGCGAAACTGGGGGCACCGGGGAGCTGTTTTTT.

This clonotype showed up just a few times. The genes are TRBV6-4 and TRBJ2-7; D remains ambiguous. Germline-derived CDR1 and CDR2 are MRHNA and SNTAGT. CDR3 size: 12 residues. V shed 2 bases and J shed 4 bases, with 6 bases lying between them. CDR3 residues: CASSDHFYEQYV. CDR3 nucleotides: TGTGCCAGCAGTGACCACTTTTACGAGCAGTACGTC.

In this sample, this clonotype turned up a few times. The chain uses TRBV12-3 or TRBV12-4 and TRBJ1-1; D call uncertain. V was trimmed by 7 bases and J by 4 bases, leaving 10 bases between them. The CDR3 runs to 12 residues. The CDR3 region has the DNA TGTGCCAGCATCATTGGAGGCACTGAAGCTTTCTTT. Protein: CASIIGGTEAFF.

The table lists this clonotype with many counts. The chain employs TRBV7-9 and TRBJ2-2, with TRBD1 matching 7 bases. Germline CDR1 reads SEHNR; CDR2 reads FQNEAQ (reference sequence). V gave up 3 bases and J gave up 4 bases; unmatched junction bases: 2. The CDR3 runs to 14 residues. CDR3 nucleotide sequence: TGTGCCAGCAGCTTCGGGACAGCCACCGGGGAGCTGTTTTTT. It is translated as CASSFGTATGELFF.

The gene calls are TRBV7-9 and TRBJ2-1; D is perhaps TRBD2 (5 bases). Trimming left V 8 bases short and J 5 bases short, with 22 bases between. The CDR3 is 16 amino acids. Germline CDR1 and CDR2: SEHNR and FQNEAQ (reference sequence). Here the CDR3 DNA reads TGTGCCAGCGGGAACGCACCTCCCGACGGGGACAATGAGCAGTTCTTC. This encodes CASGNAPPDGDNEQFF.

This clonotype has only a few counts. The V call is TRBV11-1, the J call TRBJ1-1, with 8 positions matching TRBD1. The CDR3 sequence is 19 residues long. Losses at the gene ends were 1 base for V and 3 bases for J; bases not matched to a gene: 16. CDR1 and CDR2 (germline): SGHAT, FQDESV (reference sequence). The CDR3 nucleotides read TGTGCCAGCAGCTTAGTTCTTATTCGGGGTGGACAGGGTCACACTGAAGCTTTCTTT. Translating gives CASSLVLIRGGQGHTEAFF.

This clonotype occurred many times. V usage is TRBV24-1 and J usage is TRBJ2-3, with D unresolved. In germline, CDR1 is KGHDR, CDR2 SFDVKD. Trimming removed 5 bases at V and 0 bases at J, with 17 bases between. The CDR3 extends over 17 amino acids. Here the CDR3 DNA reads TGTGCCACCAGTGGGGTAGGCGGCGCCACTAGCACAGATACGCAGTATTTT. Residues: CATSGVGGATSTDTQYF.

The CDR3 DNA is TGTGCCAGCAGCGCCTCGGGACAGGGCAATGAGCAGTTCTTC. Its protein product is CASSASGQGNEQFF. The genes are TRBV7-8 and TRBJ2-1, with 9 bases identical to TRBD1. The germline V gene encodes CDR1 SGHVS and CDR2 FQNEAQ. V gave up 5 bases and J gave up 6 bases; unmatched junction bases: 5. The length of the CDR3 is 14 residues.

The chain employs TRBV2 and TRBJ2-5; D gene ambiguous. Between the trimmed V and J ends, which lost 4 bases and 4 bases, there was a span of 22 bases. Per the germline V gene, CDR1 is SNHLY and CDR2 is FYNNEI. The length of the CDR3 is 17 residues. The CDR3 nucleotides are TGTGCCAGCAGTGTCCCGGCTGATGAAAAAGTAGGAGAGACCCAGTACTTC. Amino acids: CASSVPADEKVGETQYF.

The chain has TRBV12-3 or TRBV12-4 and TRBJ1-6; D may be TRBD1 (5 bases). V gave up 7 bases and J gave up 9 bases, with 16 bases separating them. The CDR3 extends over 14 amino acids. The CDR3 DNA sequence: TGTGCCAGCACTGAACGGGGGTTCGGTTCACCCCTCCACTTT. Amino acids: CASTERGFGSPLHF.

The V and J genes are TRBV10-3 and TRBJ2-2; TRBD2 might be the D (5 bases). The CDR3 length is 14 residues. Per the germline V gene, CDR1 is ENHRY and CDR2 is SYGVKD. In DNA form, the CDR3 reads TGTGTCTCCAGGACGGGGTTCGGAACCGGGGAGCTGTTTTTT. This translates into CVSRTGFGTGELFF.

The table lists this clonotype with many counts. The rearrangement uses TRBV5-1 and TRBJ1-1, with D possibly being TRBD1 (5 bases). Germline lookup yields CDR1 SGHRS and CDR2 YFSETQ. CDR3 length: 15 residues. Trimming pared 0 bases from V and 3 bases from J, leaving 12 bases between. The CDR3 coding sequence is TGCGCCAGCAGCTTGGTTTTAGGGGCGGACACTGAAGCTTTCTTT. Its protein is CASSLVLGADTEAFF. Complete variable domain (other parts from reference TRBV5-1 and TRBJ1-1): KAGVTQTPRYLIKTRGQQVTLSCSPISGHRSVSWYQQTPGQGLQFLFEYFSETQRNKGNFPGRFSGRQFSNSRSEMNVSTLELGDSALYLCASSLVLGADTEAFFGQGTRLTVV.

The table lists this clonotype with a few counts. The V and J genes are TRBV4-3 and TRBJ2-2; D might be TRBD2 (5 bases). This CDR3 region has 16 residues. In germline, CDR1 is LGHNA, CDR2 YSLEER. V was clipped by 1 base and J by 9 bases, with 18 bases between them. CDR3 sequence: CASSQVGRAKGRELFF. CDR3 DNA sequence: TGCGCCAGCAGCCAAGTTGGGCGGGCCAAGGGCCGGGAGCTGTTTTTT.

Only a few counts were recorded for this clonotype. The chain carries TRBV9 and TRBJ2-3; TRBD1 matches 10 bases. The CDR3 covers 14 residues. The ends lost 2 bases at V and 8 bases at J; junction bases unmatched: 5. Germline V gene sequence: CDR1 SGDLS, CDR2 YYNGEE. The CDR3 nucleotides are TGTGCCAGCAGCGTGAGACAGGGGGCGGGTACGCAGTATTTT. It yields the protein CASSVRQGAGTQYF.

The chain uses TRBV14 and TRBJ2-6; unclear D gene. This CDR3 is built from 15 residues. V was trimmed by 4 bases and J by 2 bases, leaving 9 bases between them. The germline V gene encodes CDR1 SGHDN and CDR2 FVKESK. The CDR3 DNA reads as TGTGCCAGCAGCCTAGACATGACTGGGGCCAACGTCCTGACTTTC. Translation: CASSLDMTGANVLTF.

The chain is built from TRBV12-3 or TRBV12-4 and TRBJ2-3; no firm D call. The CDR3 sequence is 15 residues long. The V end was cut by 6 bases, the J end by 2 bases, with 15 bases between. The DNA for the CDR3 is TGTGCCAGCAGCCCAGACTTAATCCCCACAGATACGCAGTATTTT. It yields the protein CASSPDLIPTDTQYF.